The rows below give T cell receptor beta chains drawn from one sample of a study of blood T cell repertoires in COVID-19. TCRdb's copy holds only in-frame clones and misses some; the assay was immunoSEQ multiplex PCR. Of roughly 120,000 clones listed, around 64% are singletons. Material for sequencing was peripheral blood. Receptors originate from a human donor with acute or convalescent COVID-19. The donor label of this sample is uncertain. Each CDR3 is given with its conserved first and last residue. The order of the fields is J gene, clone size, V gene, D gene, CDR3 DNA, CDR3 protein. The D gene is left open where the match is weak. Rows give clone size only sometimes, using once, few, many, or a class for an expanded clone.

TRBJ1-4,.,TRBV2,TRBD1,TGTGCCAGCACTTGGACAGGGGGCCGGGAAAAACTGTTTTTT,CASTWTGGREKLFF
TRBJ2-6,.,TRBV2,TRBD1,TGTGCCAGCATTCGGGACAGGGCTACGACGGGGGCCAACGTCCTGACTTTC,CASIRDRATTGANVLTF
TRBJ1-1,once,TRBV4-2,.,TGTGCCAGCAGCCAAGACCGTACAGTGAACACTGAAGCTTTCTTT,CASSQDRTVNTEAFF
TRBJ1-4,.,TRBV7-9,.,TGTGCCAGCAGCTTAAAGGAGAGGGTTGAAAAACTGTTTTTT,CASSLKERVEKLFF
TRBJ2-5,.,TRBV6-1,.,TGTGCCAGCAGTGAAGGACTATCCGGTGAGACCCAGTACTTC,CASSEGLSGETQYF
TRBJ1-1,.,TRBV2,.,TGTGCCAGCAGCCCCGGTGGAGGGAGGACTGAAGCTTTCTTT,CASSPGGGRTEAFF
TRBJ1-2,.,TRBV7-9,.,TGTGCCAGCAGCTTAGCAAGGGGGTCCTCTAACTATGGCTACACCTTC,CASSLARGSSNYGYTF
TRBJ1-1,.,TRBV19,.,TGTGCCAGTAGTATAGGCGGGGAGGGCACTGAAGCTTTCTTT,CASSIGGEGTEAFF
TRBJ1-5,.,TRBV2,.,TGTGCCAGCAGATTAGAAGAAGCGAGCAATCAGCCCCAGCATTTT,CASRLEEASNQPQHF
TRBJ2-1,few,TRBV3-1/TRBV3-2,.,TGTGCCAGCAGCCAAGAGGTAGGGACTCTCTACAATGAGCAGTTCTTC,CASSQEVGTLYNEQFF
TRBJ2-3,.,TRBV2,.,TGTGCCAGCAGTCCGGAGGCGGGGACAGATACGCAGTATTTT,CASSPEAGTDTQYF
TRBJ2-2,.,TRBV28,.,TGTGCCAGCACCGCCCCAGGGGTCACCGGGGAGCTGTTTTTT,CASTAPGVTGELFF
TRBJ1-1,.,TRBV6-5,TRBD1,TGTGCCAGCAGTTACCAGGGGGGGAACACTGAAGCTTTCTTT,CASSYQGGNTEAFF
TRBJ2-7,once,TRBV6-6,.,TGTGCCAGCAGTTATGACAGATTCTACGAGCAGTACTTC,CASSYDRFYEQYF
TRBJ2-1,few,TRBV6-5,TRBD2,TGTGCCAGCAGTTACAGGACTAGCGGGGGGAGCGATGAGCAGTTCTTC,CASSYRTSGGSDEQFF
TRBJ1-2,.,TRBV7-2,.,TGTGCCAGCAGCTCTATACCTCCAGGTGGCTACACCTTC,CASSSIPPGGYTF
TRBJ2-3,.,TRBV2,TRBD1,TGTGCCAGCAGTGAGAGGGGGCGGCTAGGAGATACGCAGTATTTT,CASSERGRLGDTQYF
TRBJ2-2,few,TRBV28,.,TGTGCCAGCAGCCCCGGGACAACCGGGGAGCTGTTTTTT,CASSPGTTGELFF
TRBJ2-2,many,TRBV7-6,.,TGTGCCAGCAGCTTCCAACAGGGATCCACCGGGGAGCTGTTTTTT,CASSFQQGSTGELFF
TRBJ1-5,.,TRBV28,TRBD1,TGTGCCAGCAGTTTGACAGGGGTCGCTCAGCCCCAGCATTTT,CASSLTGVAQPQHF
TRBJ1-6,.,TRBV2,.,TGTGCCAGCAGGGGGTTACAGGGTACCCCTTATAATTCACCCCTCCACTTT,CASRGLQGTPYNSPLHF
TRBJ1-1,.,TRBV5-6,TRBD1,TGTGCCAGCAGCTTGGACAGGGGCGAAGCTTTCTTT,CASSLDRGEAFF